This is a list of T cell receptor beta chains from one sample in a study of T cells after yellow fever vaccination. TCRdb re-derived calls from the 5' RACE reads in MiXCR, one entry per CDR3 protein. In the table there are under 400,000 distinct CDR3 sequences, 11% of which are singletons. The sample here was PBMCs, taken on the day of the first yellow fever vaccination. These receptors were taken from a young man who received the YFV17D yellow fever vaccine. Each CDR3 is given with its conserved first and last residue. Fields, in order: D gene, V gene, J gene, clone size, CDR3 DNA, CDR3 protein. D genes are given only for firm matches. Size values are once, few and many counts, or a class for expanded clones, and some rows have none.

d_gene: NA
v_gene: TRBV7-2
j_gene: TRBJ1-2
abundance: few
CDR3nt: TGTGCCAGCAGCCCAGAGTGGCACCCTAACTATGGCTACACCTTC
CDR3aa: CASSPEWHPNYGYTF

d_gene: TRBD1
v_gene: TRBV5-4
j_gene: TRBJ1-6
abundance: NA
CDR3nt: TGTGCCAGCAGCTCCAGGACAGGAGGATATTCACCCCTCCACTTT
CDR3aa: CASSSRTGGYSPLHF

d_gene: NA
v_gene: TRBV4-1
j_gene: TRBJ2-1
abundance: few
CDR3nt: TGCGCCAGCAGCCAAGTGGGGGAGCCCTACAATGAGCAGTTCTTC
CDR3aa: CASSQVGEPYNEQFF

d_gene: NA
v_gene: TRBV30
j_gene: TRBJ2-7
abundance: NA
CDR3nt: TGTGCCTGGAGGGCGAGGGGGATTGGCCCCTACGAGCAGTACTTC
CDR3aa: CAWRARGIGPYEQYF

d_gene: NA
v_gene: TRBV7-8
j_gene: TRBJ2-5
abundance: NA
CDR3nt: TGTGCCAGCAGCGCCTCTAGAGCGGAGACCCAGTACTTC
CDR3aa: CASSASRAETQYF

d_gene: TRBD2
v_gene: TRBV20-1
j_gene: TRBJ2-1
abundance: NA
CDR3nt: TGCAGTGCTATTACTAGCGGGGGAGGCAAGCAGTTCTTC
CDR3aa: CSAITSGGGKQFF

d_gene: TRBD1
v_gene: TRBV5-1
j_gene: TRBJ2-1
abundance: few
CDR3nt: TGCGCCAGCAGCTTGGGGGACAGCTTCAATGAGCAGTTCTTC
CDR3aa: CASSLGDSFNEQFF

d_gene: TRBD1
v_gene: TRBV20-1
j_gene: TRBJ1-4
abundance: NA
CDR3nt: TGCAGTGCTAGCGCGGGACAGGGGCGTGAAAAACTGTTTTTT
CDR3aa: CSASAGQGREKLFF

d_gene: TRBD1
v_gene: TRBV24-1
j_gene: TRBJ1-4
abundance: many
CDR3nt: TGTGCCACCAGTGATCCGGGACAGGGTGATGAAAAACTGTTTTTT
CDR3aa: CATSDPGQGDEKLFF

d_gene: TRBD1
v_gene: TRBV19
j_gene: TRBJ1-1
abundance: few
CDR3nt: TGTGCCAGTAGAGAACAGGGGGACACTGAAGCTTTCTTT
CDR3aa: CASREQGDTEAFF

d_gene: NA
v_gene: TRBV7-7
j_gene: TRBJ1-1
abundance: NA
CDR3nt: TGTGCTAGCAGCTTAGATGGGGATAGTGAAGCTTTCTTT
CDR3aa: CASSLDGDSEAFF

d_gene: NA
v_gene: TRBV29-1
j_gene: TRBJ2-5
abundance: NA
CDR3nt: TGCAGCGCCGACAGGGAGGGAGAGACCCAGTACTTC
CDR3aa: CSADREGETQYF

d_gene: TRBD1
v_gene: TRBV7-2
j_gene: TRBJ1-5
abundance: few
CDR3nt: TGTGCCAGCAGCCCAGGACAGGGCGGGCCCCAGCATTTT
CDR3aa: CASSPGQGGPQHF

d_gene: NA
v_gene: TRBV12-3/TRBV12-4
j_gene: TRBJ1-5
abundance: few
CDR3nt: TGTGCCAGCAGTTCAAGGACCCGGCCCCAGCATTTT
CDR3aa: CASSSRTRPQHF

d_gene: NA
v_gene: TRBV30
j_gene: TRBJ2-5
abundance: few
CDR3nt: TGTGCCTGGAGTGATACCACCGGGACATTCCAAGAGACCCAGTACTTC
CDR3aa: CAWSDTTGTFQETQYF

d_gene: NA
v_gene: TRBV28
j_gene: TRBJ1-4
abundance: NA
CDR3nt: TGTGCCAGTTCCCCGCCGGCTCGCACGGAAAAACTGTTTTTT
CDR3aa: CASSPPARTEKLFF

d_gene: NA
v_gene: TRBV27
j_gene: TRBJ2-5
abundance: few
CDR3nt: TGTGCCAGCGGGCCTCGCTTGAACACTAAGTACCAAGAGACCCAGTACTTC
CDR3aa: CASGPRLNTKYQETQYF

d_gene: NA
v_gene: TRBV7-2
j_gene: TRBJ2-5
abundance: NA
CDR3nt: TGTGCCAGCAGCTGGTTGGGCACCATCCAAGAGACCCAGTACTTC
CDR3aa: CASSWLGTIQETQYF

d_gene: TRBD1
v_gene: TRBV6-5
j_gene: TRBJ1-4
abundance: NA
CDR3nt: TGTGCCAGCAGTTACCCCAGGGACAGAAAGAATGAAAAACTGTTTTTT
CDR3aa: CASSYPRDRKNEKLFF

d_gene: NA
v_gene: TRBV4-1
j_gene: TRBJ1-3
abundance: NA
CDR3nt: TGCGCCAGCAGCCTTCTTAACTCTGGAAACACCATATATTTT
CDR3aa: CASSLLNSGNTIYF

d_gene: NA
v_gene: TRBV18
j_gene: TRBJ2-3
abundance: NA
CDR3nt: TGTGCCAGCTCACCACAGCCGGGGGCGGCAGATACGCAGTATTTT
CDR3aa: CASSPQPGAADTQYF

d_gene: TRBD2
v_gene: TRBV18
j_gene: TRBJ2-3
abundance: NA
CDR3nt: TGTGCCAGCTCACCCGGGCTAGCGGGCCTCCTGAACACAGATACGCAGTATTTT
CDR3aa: CASSPGLAGLLNTDTQYF

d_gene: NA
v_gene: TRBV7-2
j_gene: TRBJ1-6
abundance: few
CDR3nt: TGTGCCAGCAGCTTAATGGCGTCTGGCAGTAATTCACCCCTCCACTTT
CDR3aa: CASSLMASGSNSPLHF

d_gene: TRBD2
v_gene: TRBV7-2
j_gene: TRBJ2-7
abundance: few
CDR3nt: TGTGCCAGCAGTCTAACGGGACTAGCGGGGGTAGAGCAGTACTTC
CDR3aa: CASSLTGLAGVEQYF

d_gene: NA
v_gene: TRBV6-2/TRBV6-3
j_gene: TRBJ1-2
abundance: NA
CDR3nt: TGTGCCAGCAGCCTAACCGGGACCTATGGCTACACCTTC
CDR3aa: CASSLTGTYGYTF

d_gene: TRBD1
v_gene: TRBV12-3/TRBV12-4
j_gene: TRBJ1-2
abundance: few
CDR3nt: TGTGCCAGCAGGTCCGGACAGGGAAGGTATGGCTACACCTTC
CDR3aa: CASRSGQGRYGYTF

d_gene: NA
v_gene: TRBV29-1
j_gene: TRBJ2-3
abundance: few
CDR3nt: TGCAGCGGGGGCAGTCGAAATACGCAGTATTTT
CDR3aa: CSGGSRNTQYF

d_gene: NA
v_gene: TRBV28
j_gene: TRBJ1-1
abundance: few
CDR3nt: TGTGCCAGCAGCCTCGACGGGCGGGGAGAAGCTTTCTTT
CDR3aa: CASSLDGRGEAFF

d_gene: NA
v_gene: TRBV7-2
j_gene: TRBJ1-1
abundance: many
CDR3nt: TGTGCCAGCAGCTTAGCCAACTTTGGTGGGAACACTGAAGCTTTCTTT
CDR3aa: CASSLANFGGNTEAFF

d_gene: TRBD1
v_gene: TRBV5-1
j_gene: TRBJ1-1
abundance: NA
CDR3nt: TGCGCCAGCAGCCTTCGACAGGGGGCTTTGAACACTGAAGCTTTCTTT
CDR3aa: CASSLRQGALNTEAFF

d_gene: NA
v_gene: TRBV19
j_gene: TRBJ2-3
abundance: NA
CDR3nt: TGTGCCAGTACCATGGGGGGCACCACAGATACGCAGTATTTT
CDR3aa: CASTMGGTTDTQYF

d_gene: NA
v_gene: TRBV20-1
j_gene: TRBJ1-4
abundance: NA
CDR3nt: TGCAGTGCTAGGGGAGTACAGAATGAAAAACTGTTTTTT
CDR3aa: CSARGVQNEKLFF

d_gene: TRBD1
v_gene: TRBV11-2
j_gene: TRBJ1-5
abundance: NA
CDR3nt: TGTGCCAGCAGCTGGGGACAGGCTCAGCCCCAGCATTTT
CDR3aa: CASSWGQAQPQHF

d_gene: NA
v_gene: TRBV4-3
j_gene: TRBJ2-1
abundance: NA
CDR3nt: TGCGCCAGCAGCCAAGGGGAGCCCCTAAGCACCCACAATGAGCAGTTCTTC
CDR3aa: CASSQGEPLSTHNEQFF

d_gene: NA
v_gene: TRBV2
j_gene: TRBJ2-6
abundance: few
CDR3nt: TGTGCCAGCAGTCAGAGCTCTGGGGCCAACGTCCTGACTTTC
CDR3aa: CASSQSSGANVLTF

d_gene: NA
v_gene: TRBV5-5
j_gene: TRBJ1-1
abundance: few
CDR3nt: TGTGCCAGCAGCGACCTGGGGGGTTCAACTGAAGCTTTCTTT
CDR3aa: CASSDLGGSTEAFF

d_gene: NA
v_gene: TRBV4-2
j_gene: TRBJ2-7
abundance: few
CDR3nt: TGTGCCAGCAGCCAAAGCCTAGCTTCCTACGAGCAGTACTTC
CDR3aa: CASSQSLASYEQYF

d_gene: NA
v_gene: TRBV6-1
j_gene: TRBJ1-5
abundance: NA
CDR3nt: TGTGCCAGCAGCCGCAGACCGGGACAATATAGCAATCAGCCCCAGCATTTT
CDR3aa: CASSRRPGQYSNQPQHF

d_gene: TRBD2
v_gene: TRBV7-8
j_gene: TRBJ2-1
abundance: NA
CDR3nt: TGTGCCAGCAGCGCCTCGGGAGCGGGGCCGGGAAATGAGCAGTTCTTC
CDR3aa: CASSASGAGPGNEQFF

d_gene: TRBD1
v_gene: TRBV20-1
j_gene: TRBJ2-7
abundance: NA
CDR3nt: TGCAGTGCTAGAGTGGACAGGGGGCGCTACGAGCAGTACTTC
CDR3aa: CSARVDRGRYEQYF

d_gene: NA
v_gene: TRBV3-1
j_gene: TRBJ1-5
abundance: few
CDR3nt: TGTGCCAGCAGCCAAGGCCCTACTGGCAATCAGCCCCAGCATTTT
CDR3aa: CASSQGPTGNQPQHF

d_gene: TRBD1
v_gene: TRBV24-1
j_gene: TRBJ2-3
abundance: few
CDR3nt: TGTGCCACCAGTGGACAGGGGATCACAGATACGCAGTATTTT
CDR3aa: CATSGQGITDTQYF

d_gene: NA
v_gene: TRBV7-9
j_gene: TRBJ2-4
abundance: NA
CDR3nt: TGTGCCAGCAGCTTATGGGATAGTGAATCGAGAAACATTCAGTACTTC
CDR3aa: CASSLWDSESRNIQYF

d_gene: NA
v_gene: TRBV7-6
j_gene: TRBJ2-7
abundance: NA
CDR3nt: TGTGCCAGCAGTTCCCTCGACAGTGGCAAGCAGTACTTC
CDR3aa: CASSSLDSGKQYF

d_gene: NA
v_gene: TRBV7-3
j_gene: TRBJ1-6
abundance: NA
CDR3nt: TGTGCCAGCAGCTTGACGGACGGAGAGTATTCACCCCTCCACTTT
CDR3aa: CASSLTDGEYSPLHF

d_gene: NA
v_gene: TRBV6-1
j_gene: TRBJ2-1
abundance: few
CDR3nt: TGTGCCAGCAGCACGCCTTTCCCGACAGACGTACCGTTTGGTGAGCAGTTCTTC
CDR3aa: CASSTPFPTDVPFGEQFF